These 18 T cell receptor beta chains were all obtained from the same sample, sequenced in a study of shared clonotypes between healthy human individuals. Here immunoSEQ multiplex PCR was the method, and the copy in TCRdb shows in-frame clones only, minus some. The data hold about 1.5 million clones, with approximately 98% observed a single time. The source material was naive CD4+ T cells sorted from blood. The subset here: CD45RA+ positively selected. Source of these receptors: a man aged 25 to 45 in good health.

In nucleotides, the CDR3 is TGTGCCAGCAGCAACTTCTCCTACAATGAGCAGTTCTTC. This sequence encodes CASSNFSYNEQFF. The chain recombines TRBV9 with TRBJ2-1, with D hard to call. The length of the CDR3 is 13 residues. The ends were cut back, 4 bases at V and 0 bases at J, with 5 bases in the middle. In germline, CDR1 is SGDLS, CDR2 YYNGEE.

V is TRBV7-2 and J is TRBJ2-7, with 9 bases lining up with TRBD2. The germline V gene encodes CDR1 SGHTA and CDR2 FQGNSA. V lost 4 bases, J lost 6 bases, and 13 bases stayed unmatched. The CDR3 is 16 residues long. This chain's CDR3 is CASSSETGTSRLEQYF. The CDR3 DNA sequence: TGTGCCAGCAGCTCCGAGACCGGGACTAGCCGCCTCGAGCAGTACTTC.

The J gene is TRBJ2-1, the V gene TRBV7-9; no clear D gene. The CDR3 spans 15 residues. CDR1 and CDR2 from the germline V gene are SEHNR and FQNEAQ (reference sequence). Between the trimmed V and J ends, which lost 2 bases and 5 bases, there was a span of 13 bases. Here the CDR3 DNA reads TGTGCCAGCAGCTTACTTGGTAACGAGAACAATGAGCAGTTCTTC. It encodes CASSLLGNENNEQFF.

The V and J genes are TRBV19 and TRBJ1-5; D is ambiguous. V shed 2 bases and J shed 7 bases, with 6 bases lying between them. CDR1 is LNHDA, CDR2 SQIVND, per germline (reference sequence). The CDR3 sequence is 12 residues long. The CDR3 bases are TGTGCCAGTAGTATATTTGTACAGCCCCAGCATTTT. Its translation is CASSIFVQPQHF.

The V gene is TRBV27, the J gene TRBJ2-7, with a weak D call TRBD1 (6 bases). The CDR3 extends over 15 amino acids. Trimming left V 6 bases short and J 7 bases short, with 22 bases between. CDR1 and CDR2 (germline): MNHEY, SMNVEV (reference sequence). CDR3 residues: CASSSFRDTPNEQYF. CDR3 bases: TGTGCCAGCAGCTCCTTCCGGGACACACCTAATGAGCAGTACTTC.

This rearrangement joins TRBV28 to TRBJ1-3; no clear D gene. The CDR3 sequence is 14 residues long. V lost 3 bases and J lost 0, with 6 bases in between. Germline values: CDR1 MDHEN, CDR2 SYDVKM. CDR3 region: CASSLESSGNTIYF. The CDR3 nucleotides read TGTGCCAGCAGTTTGGAATCCTCTGGAAACACCATATATTTT.

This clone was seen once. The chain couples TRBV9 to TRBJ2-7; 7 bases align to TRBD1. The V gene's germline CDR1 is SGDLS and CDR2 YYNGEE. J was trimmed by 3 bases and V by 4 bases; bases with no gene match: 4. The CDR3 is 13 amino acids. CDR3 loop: CASSPRQGYEQYF. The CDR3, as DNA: TGTGCCAGCAGCCCGAGACAGGGCTACGAGCAGTACTTC.

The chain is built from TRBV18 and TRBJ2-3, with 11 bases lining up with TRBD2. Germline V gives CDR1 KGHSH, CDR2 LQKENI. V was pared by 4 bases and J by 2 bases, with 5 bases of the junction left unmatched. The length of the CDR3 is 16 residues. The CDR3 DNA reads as TGTGCCAGCTCACTCCGGACTAGCGGGTTCACAGATACGCAGTATTTT. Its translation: CASSLRTSGFTDTQYF. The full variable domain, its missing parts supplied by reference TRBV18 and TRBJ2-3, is NAGVMQNPRHLVRRRGQEARLRCSPMKGHSHVYWYRQLPEEGLKFMVYLQKENIIDESGMPKERFSAEFPKEGPSILRIQQVVRGDSAAYFCASSLRTSGFTDTQYFGPGTRLTVL.

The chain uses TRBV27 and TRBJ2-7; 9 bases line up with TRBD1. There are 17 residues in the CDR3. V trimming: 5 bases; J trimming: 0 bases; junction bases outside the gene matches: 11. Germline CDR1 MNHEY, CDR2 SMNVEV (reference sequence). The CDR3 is CASSPYGQGMGSYEQYF. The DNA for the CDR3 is TGTGCCAGCAGTCCCTACGGACAGGGGATGGGCTCCTACGAGCAGTACTTC.

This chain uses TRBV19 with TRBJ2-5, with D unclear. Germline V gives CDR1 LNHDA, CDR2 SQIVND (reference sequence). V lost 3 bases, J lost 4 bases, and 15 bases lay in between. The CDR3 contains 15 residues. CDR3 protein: CASSISQSLGETQYF. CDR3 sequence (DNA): TGTGCCAGTAGTATCTCACAGTCTCTGGGAGAGACCCAGTACTTC.

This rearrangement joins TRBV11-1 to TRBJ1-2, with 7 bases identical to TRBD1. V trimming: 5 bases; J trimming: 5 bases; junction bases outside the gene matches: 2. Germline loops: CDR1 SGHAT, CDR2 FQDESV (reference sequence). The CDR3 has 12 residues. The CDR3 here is CASSPGGYGYTF. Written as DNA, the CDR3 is TGTGCCAGCAGCCCAGGGGGGTATGGCTACACCTTC.

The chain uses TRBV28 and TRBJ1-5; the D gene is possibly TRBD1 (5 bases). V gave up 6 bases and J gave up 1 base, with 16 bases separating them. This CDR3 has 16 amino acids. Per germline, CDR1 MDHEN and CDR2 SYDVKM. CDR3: CASRTGTSLSNQPQHF. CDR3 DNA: TGTGCCAGCAGGACCGGGACGTCCTTAAGCAATCAGCCCCAGCATTTT.

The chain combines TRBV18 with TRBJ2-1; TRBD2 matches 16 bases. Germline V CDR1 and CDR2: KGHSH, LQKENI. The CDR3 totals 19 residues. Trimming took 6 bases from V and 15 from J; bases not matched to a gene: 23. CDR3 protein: CASSQSGLAGGPEYLSRFF. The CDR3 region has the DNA TGTGCCAGCTCCCAATCGGGACTAGCGGGAGGGCCTGAATATTTGAGTCGGTTCTTC.

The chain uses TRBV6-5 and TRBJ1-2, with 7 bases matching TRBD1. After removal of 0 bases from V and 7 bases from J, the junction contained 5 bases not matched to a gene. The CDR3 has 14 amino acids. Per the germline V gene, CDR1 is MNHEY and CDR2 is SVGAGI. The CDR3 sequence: CASSYSTTGSGYTF. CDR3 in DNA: TGTGCCAGCAGTTACTCGACGACAGGGAGTGGCTACACCTTC.

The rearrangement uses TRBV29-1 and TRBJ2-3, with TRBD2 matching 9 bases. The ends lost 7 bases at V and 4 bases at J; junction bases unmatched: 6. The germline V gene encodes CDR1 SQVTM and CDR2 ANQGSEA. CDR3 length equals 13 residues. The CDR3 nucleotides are TGCAGCGCCCGTAGCGGGAGTTCAGATACGCAGTATTTT. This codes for CSARSGSSDTQYF.

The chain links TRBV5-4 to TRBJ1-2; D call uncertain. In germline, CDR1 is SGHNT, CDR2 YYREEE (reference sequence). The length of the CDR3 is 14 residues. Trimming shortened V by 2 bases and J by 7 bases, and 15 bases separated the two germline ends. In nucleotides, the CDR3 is TGTGCCAGCAGCTTAGAAACGGCCACGGGTGGCTACACCTTC. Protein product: CASSLETATGGYTF.

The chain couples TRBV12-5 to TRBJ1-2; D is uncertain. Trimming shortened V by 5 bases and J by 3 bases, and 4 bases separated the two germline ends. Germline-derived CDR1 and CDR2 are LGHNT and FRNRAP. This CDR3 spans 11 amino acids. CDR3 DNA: TGTGCTAGTGGTAGAGACTATGGCTACACCTTC. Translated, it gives CASGRDYGYTF. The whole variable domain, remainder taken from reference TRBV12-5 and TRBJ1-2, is DARVTQTPRHKVTEMGQEVTMRCQPILGHNTVFWYRQTMMQGLELLAYFRNRAPLDDSGMPKDRFSAEMPDATLATLKIQPSEPRDSAVYFCASGRDYGYTFGSGTRLTVV.

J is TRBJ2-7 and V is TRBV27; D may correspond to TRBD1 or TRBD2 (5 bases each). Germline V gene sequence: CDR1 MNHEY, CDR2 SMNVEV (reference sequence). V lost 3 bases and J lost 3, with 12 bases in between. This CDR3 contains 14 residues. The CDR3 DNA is TGTGCCAGCAGTTTGAGGGGTACTCACTACGAGCAGTACTTC. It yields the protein CASSLRGTHYEQYF.